The 18 T cell receptor beta chains listed next were all sequenced from one sample in a study of OX40 agonist ivuxolimab in advanced cancers. Profiled with immunoSEQ multiplex PCR; TCRdb holds only in-frame clones, not every one. The repertoire holds around 90,000 clones, roughly 84% seen once, with about 0.33% in the top ten. This sample comprised CD4+ or CD8+ T cells sorted from blood, obtained in a trial of the OX40 agonist ivuxolimab. Receptor source: an adult with an advanced solid tumor such as melanoma, head and neck, liver or kidney cancer.

The rearrangement uses TRBV2 and TRBJ1-4; D gene uncertain. The germline V and J ends were trimmed by 7 bases and 3 bases, with 12 bases remaining between them. Looked up from germline, CDR1 is SNHLY and CDR2 is FYNNEI. The CDR3 runs 14 residues. The CDR3 coding sequence is TGTGCCAGCAAACGGACGGAAGCTAATGAAAAACTGTTTTTT. Its protein product is CASKRTEANEKLFF. The whole variable domain, filled in from reference TRBV2 and TRBJ1-4, reads EPEVTQTPSHQVTQMGQEVILRCVPISNHLYFYWYRQILGQKVEFLVSFYNNEISEKSEIFDDQFSVERPDGSNFTLKIRSTKLEDSAMYFCASKRTEANEKLFFGSGTQLSVL.

This chain connects TRBV19 to TRBJ1-6; 8 bases are shared with TRBD1. Losses at the gene ends were 6 bases for V and 0 bases for J; bases not matched to a gene: 1. CDR1 is LNHDA, CDR2 SQIVND, per germline (reference sequence). The CDR3 totals 15 residues. The CDR3 nucleotides are TGTGCCAGTAGGACAGGGGCCTCCTATAATTCACCCCTCCACTTT. Translation gives CASRTGASYNSPLHF. The complete variable domain, with remaining parts taken from reference TRBV19 and TRBJ1-6, reads DGGITQSPKYLFRKEGQNVTLSCEQNLNHDAMYWYRQDPGQGLRLIYYSQIVNDFQKGDIAEGYSVSREKKESFPLTVTSAQKNPTAFYLCASRTGASYNSPLHFGNGTRLTVT.

This chain joins TRBV14 and TRBJ2-5; tentatively, D is TRBD1 (6 bases). The CDR3 runs to 14 residues. V gave up 3 bases and J gave up 1 base, with 9 bases separating them. Germline V gene sequence: CDR1 SGHDN, CDR2 FVKESK. CDR3 loop: CASSQLTGQETQYF. DNA of the CDR3: TGTGCCAGCAGCCAGCTGACAGGCCAAGAGACCCAGTACTTC.

The chain has TRBV19 and TRBJ2-1; D is ambiguous. CDR3 length: 15 amino acids. Trimming took off 6 bases at V and 1 base at J, with 13 bases between the two ends. Per germline, CDR1 LNHDA and CDR2 SQIVND (reference sequence). This CDR3 reads CASRPGPLSYNEQFF. CDR3 in DNA: TGTGCCAGTAGGCCGGGCCCGTTGTCCTACAATGAGCAGTTCTTC. The complete variable domain, with remaining parts taken from reference TRBV19 and TRBJ2-1, reads DGGITQSPKYLFRKEGQNVTLSCEQNLNHDAMYWYRQDPGQGLRLIYYSQIVNDFQKGDIAEGYSVSREKKESFPLTVTSAQKNPTAFYLCASRPGPLSYNEQFFGPGTRLTVL.

The CDR3 nucleotides are TGTGCCAGCAGTTTACACGTTGGCTATGGCTACACCTTC. This codes for CASSLHVGYGYTF. J is TRBJ1-2 and V is TRBV27, with no clear D. Germline-derived CDR1 and CDR2 are MNHEY and SMNVEV (reference sequence). The CDR3 sequence is 13 residues long. V was trimmed by 2 bases and J by 4 bases, leaving 8 bases between them.

The chain recombines TRBV6-6 with TRBJ2-1; a weak D match, TRBD2 (6 bases). The CDR3 spans 16 residues. Germline V gene lookup returns CDR1 MNHNY and CDR2 SVGAGI (reference sequence). Trimming removed 0 bases from V and 3 bases from J, with 12 bases in between. Written as DNA, the CDR3 is TGTGCCAGCAGTTACTCGACTGGGCGGGGCTACAATGAGCAGTTCTTC. Protein sequence: CASSYSTGRGYNEQFF.

V gene TRBV6-1 combines with J gene TRBJ1-6, with no clear D. The CDR3 sequence is 15 residues long. V was clipped by 0 bases and J by 7 bases, with 10 bases between them. The germline V gene has CDR1 MNHNS and CDR2 SASEGT. CDR3 DNA: TGTGCCAGCAGTGAAGCCCGGGTAATCAATTCACCCCTCCACTTT. Protein product: CASSEARVINSPLHF.

The rearrangement uses TRBV29-1 and TRBJ2-3, with 11 bases fitting TRBD2. Germline V lookup: CDR1 SQVTM, CDR2 ANQGSEA. J lost 6 bases, V lost 6 bases, and 8 bases had no gene match. The CDR3 is 14 residues long. Here the CDR3 DNA reads TGCAGCGTGGGGTTAGCGGGGGGGCCCGATACGCAGTATTTT. This encodes CSVGLAGGPDTQYF.

The chain uses TRBV2 and TRBJ1-6; D uncertain. Germline V lookup: CDR1 SNHLY, CDR2 FYNNEI. The CDR3 runs to 16 residues. Trimming took 1 base from V and 6 from J, leaving 13 bases between them. CDR3 in amino acids: CASSEEGGRFNSPLHF. CDR3 coding DNA: TGTGCCAGCAGTGAAGAGGGTGGGCGGTTTAATTCACCCCTCCACTTT.

This clone was observed once. Here the CDR3 DNA reads TGTGCCAGCACCCCGGGACAGCAACCTACTTTGAACACTGAAGCTTTCTTT. Translated, it gives CASTPGQQPTLNTEAFF. The chain carries TRBV28 and TRBJ1-1; 7 positions match TRBD1. V lost 7 bases to trimming and J lost 0 bases; unmatched junction nucleotides: 14. This CDR3 contains 17 residues. Germline CDR1 reads MDHEN; CDR2 reads SYDVKM.

The chain couples TRBV14 to TRBJ1-3; weak D call: TRBD1 (6 bases). Germline V gives CDR1 SGHDN, CDR2 FVKESK. Trimming shortened V by 5 bases and J by 4 bases, and 15 bases separated the two germline ends. This CDR3 contains 15 residues. This CDR3 is CASSSQGPRGNTIYF. CDR3 DNA sequence: TGTGCCAGCAGCTCACAGGGTCCAAGGGGAAACACCATATATTTT.

The chain carries TRBV4-3 and TRBJ2-1; 11 bases fit TRBD2. The CDR3 runs to 17 residues. V shed 1 base, J shed 5 bases, and the junction held 7 bases outside the gene matches. Germline assignment: CDR1 LGHNA and CDR2 YSLEER. The CDR3 region is CASSQAVTSGRNNEQFF. In DNA, the CDR3 is TGCGCCAGCAGCCAAGCCGTCACTAGCGGGAGAAACAATGAGCAGTTCTTC.

The chain employs TRBV27 and TRBJ2-2; no firm D call. The CDR3 loop spans 14 amino acids. Germline V gene sequence: CDR1 MNHEY, CDR2 SMNVEV (reference sequence). V shed 7 bases and J shed 2 bases, with 11 bases lying between them. The CDR3 DNA sequence: TGTGCCAGCAAGAGCCAAACTAACACCGGGGAGCTGTTTTTT. Translating it yields CASKSQTNTGELFF.

The chain joins TRBV4-2 to TRBJ1-2, with 9 bases fitting TRBD1. This CDR3 contains 16 residues. The V segment lost 2 bases and the J segment 1 base; nucleotides outside the gene matches: 5. Germline-derived CDR1 and CDR2 are LGHNA and YNFKEQ. CDR3 nucleotides: TGTGCCAGCAGCCAAACAGGGGGCATGAGTAACTATGGCTACACCTTC. Translating it yields CASSQTGGMSNYGYTF.

The rearrangement uses TRBV19 and TRBJ2-7; TRBD1 aligns across 7 bases. J lost 2 bases, V lost 5 bases, and 9 bases had no gene match. This CDR3 region has 15 residues. CDR1 LNHDA and CDR2 SQIVND come from the germline V gene (reference sequence). CDR3 loop: CASSFVPGQTYEQYF. The CDR3, as DNA: TGTGCCAGTAGTTTCGTTCCGGGACAGACCTACGAGCAGTACTTC.

The genes are TRBV7-3 and TRBJ2-6, with a possible D match to TRBD2 (5 bases). Germline lookup yields CDR1 SGHTA and CDR2 FQGTGA. The germline V and J ends were trimmed by 5 bases and 1 base, with 9 bases remaining between them. The CDR3 is made up of 15 amino acids. The CDR3 DNA reads TGTGCCAGCAGCCCCGGGGTGTCTGGGGCCAACGTCCTGACTTTC. Encoded protein: CASSPGVSGANVLTF.

V usage is TRBV18 and J usage is TRBJ2-3; 10 bases fit TRBD2. This CDR3 spans 15 amino acids. CDR1 and CDR2 from the germline V gene are KGHSH and LQKENI. V dropped 2 bases and J dropped 1; count of bases not matched to a gene: 0. The DNA for the CDR3 is TGTGCCAGCTCACCAACTAGCGGGGGCACAGATACGCAGTATTTT. Amino acid sequence: CASSPTSGGTDTQYF.

The J gene is TRBJ2-1, the V gene TRBV5-1; 9 bases fit TRBD1. The V and J ends lost 2 bases and 2 bases, in that order; junction bases with no gene match: 5. This CDR3 region has 16 residues. Germline V gene data show CDR1 as SGHRS and CDR2 as YFSETQ. CDR3 sequence (DNA): TGCGCCAGCAGCTTTCTGGACAGGGGCGCCTACAATGAGCAGTTCTTC. Its protein product is CASSFLDRGAYNEQFF. Full variable domain (outside the CDR3, taken from reference TRBV5-1 and TRBJ2-1): KAGVTQTPRYLIKTRGQQVTLSCSPISGHRSVSWYQQTPGQGLQFLFEYFSETQRNKGNFPGRFSGRQFSNSRSEMNVSTLELGDSALYLCASSFLDRGAYNEQFFGPGTRLTVL.